Given below is one TCR beta chain in context. This sample was taken from a study of blood T cells in healthy people across ages. Between the trimmed V and J ends, which lost 5 bases and 3 bases, there was a span of 14 bases. The germline V gene encodes CDR1 SNHLY and CDR2 FYNNEI. The length of the CDR3 is 15 residues. Then a second PCR, running about 6 to 12 cycles, was carried out with a sample-barcoded 5' primer and a J-beta primer mix. TCRdb processed the 5' RACE reads anew with MiXCR; each CDR3 protein has one entry. The data show around 690,000 distinct CDR3 sequences, under 70% seen once. The specimen was blood. The sequence came from a man aged 60 to 75 in good health. This rearrangement joins TRBV2 to TRBJ2-1; a weak D match, TRBD1 (6 bases). In DNA, the CDR3 is TGTGCCAGCAGTTTCGACAGGACCCTCTACAATGAGCAGTTCTTC. Its protein is CASSFDRTLYNEQFF. The full variable domain, its missing parts supplied by reference TRBV2 and TRBJ2-1, is EPEVTQTPSHQVTQMGQEVILRCVPISNHLYFYWYRQILGQKVEFLVSFYNNEISEKSEIFDDQFSVERPDGSNFTLKIRSTKLEDSAMYFCASSFDRTLYNEQFFGPGTRLTVL.